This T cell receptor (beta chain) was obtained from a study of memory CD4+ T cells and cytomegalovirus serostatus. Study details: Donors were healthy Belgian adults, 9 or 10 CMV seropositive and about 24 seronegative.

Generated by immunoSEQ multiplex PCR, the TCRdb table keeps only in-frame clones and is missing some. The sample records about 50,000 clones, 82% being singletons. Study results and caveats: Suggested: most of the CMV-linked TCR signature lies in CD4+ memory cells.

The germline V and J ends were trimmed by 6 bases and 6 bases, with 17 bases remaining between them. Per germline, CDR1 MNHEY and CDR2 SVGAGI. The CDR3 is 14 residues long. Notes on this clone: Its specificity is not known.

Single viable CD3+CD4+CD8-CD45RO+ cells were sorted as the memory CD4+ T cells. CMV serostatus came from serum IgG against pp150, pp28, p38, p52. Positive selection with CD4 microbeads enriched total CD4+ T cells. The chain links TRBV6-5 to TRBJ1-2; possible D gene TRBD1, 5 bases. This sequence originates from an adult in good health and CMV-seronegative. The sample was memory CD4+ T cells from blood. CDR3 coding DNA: TGTGCCAGCAGCACAGGTGGATATAGGAATGGCTACACCTTC. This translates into CASSTGGYRNGYTF.